This TCR beta chain appears in the sequencing data of a study of cytomegalovirus exposure and HLA in healthy donors (TCRdb year 2017). At the level of the whole study: An earlier analysis of several hundred of the donors reported about 300 Gb of sequence data and 117 million unique TCR beta sequences obtained from about 179 million T cells. Of the roughly 400 genotyped donors, approximately 81% were placed in the genetic ancestry cluster associated with self-reported Caucasian donors. Among about 410 genotyped donors of the cohort, an average of approximately 200,000 unique TCR beta nucleotide sequences was sequenced per donor, of which about 18% were non-productive. In an earlier analysis of roughly 600 of the donors, high-throughput TCR beta sequencing was used to judge whether each TCR beta V gene segment behaved as functional or pseudogenic. A separate validation cohort of about 110 different subjects was used in addition to the approximately 700-subject first cohort. The aim of the study was to test whether cataloging public T cell receptors could identify signatures of past pathogen exposure. The study used immunosequencing to profile the T cell repertoires of hundreds of subjects and linked those repertoires to cytomegalovirus serostatus. Donor age, sex, ethnicity and CMV serostatus were compiled together with the repertoire data. Every discovery cohort repertoire had been produced on one sequencing platform. A later analysis re-examined previously published TCR beta repertoires from just over 650 donors and added high-resolution HLA genotyping to investigate patterns of TCR occurrence. A later genetic analysis used genome-wide SNP genotypes for about 65% of the 666 donors, treating that subset as a discovery cohort. Four to six DR-DQ haplotypes were handled as single units for association and clustering, since linkage in the cohort was strong. To predict cytomegalovirus infection status, the study brought together high-throughput TCR immunosequencing, statistical association of individual TCRs with disease status, and machine learning. Both class I and class II loci were covered by HLA typing, at four-digit resolution. An early release covering 500 to 750 HLA-typed donors comprised roughly 300 gigabases of sequencing data and around 85 million unique TCR sequences. Typing coverage differed by locus: A, B, C, DRB1 and DQB1 were typed in roughly 620-640 donors, DQA1 in around 500, DPA1 in some 610, and DPB1 in around 490. Rather than drawing on any new phenotypic data, the later analysis identified candidate immune exposures from TCR beta sequences and the way those sequences occurred across donors. The full study reports these points: In a later analysis, the rate of TCR association differed among HLA loci, with DRB1 alleles having the most associated TCRs and HLA-C alleles having the fewest. Because counts were too low, approximately 18 rarely observed V segments, including chromosome 9 orphons, were excluded from the earlier analysis of 500 to 700 of the donors. Most CMV-associated TCR beta chains appeared to be HLA-restricted in a later analysis, and the HLA associations seemed to be driven largely by CMV exposure. In a later analysis, more than 15,000 TCR beta sequences were associated with specific HLA alleles at a false discovery rate of 0.05. Assigning TCR associations to individual alleles was difficult when HLA alleles, especially DR and DQ, strongly co-occurred. In vitro tests confirmed that a few of the cytomegalovirus-associated TCR beta chains recognize cytomegalovirus antigens. A later genetic analysis reported fewer N-insertions in productive TCRs among donors in an Asian-associated ancestry cluster than the roughly 700-donor mean. In a later analysis, several top co-occurrence clusters were reported to appear linked to parvovirus B19, influenza, CMV and Epstein-Barr virus. In both the original and validation cohorts, the classifier was reported to diagnose cytomegalovirus status with high specificity and sensitivity. The cohort was sequenced for TCR beta chains only, and without alpha or paired-chain data the features that could be detected were limited. While some public TCRs were present in many individuals, most TCR sequences turned up only very rarely across donors. The sequencing pipeline was judged likely to have produced a cluster of highly shared sequence variants as a technical artifact. A further reported finding was that TCR beta sequences accurately predicted the HLA-A and HLA-B alleles for most subjects in the first cohort. Because HLA typing was missing for some donors at each locus, association tests included only the typed subset. An association between a missense DCLRE1C variant and V-gene and J-gene trimming of TCR beta chains was found in a later genetic analysis and replicated in an independent cohort. A later analysis found that HLA-associated TCR beta chains were more clonally expanded and had lower generation probabilities than equally common non-associated chains. For the cohort, immune exposure information was limited to CMV serostatus. Broadly in line with IMGT annotations, most TCR beta V segments showed up in productive rearrangements about 87% or about 30% of the time in an earlier analysis of 587 of the donors. In the study, around 150 TCR beta chains were listed as associated with cytomegalovirus. It was suggested by the authors that the approach could potentially be generalized to other disease states and immunological phenotypes. Linkage disequilibrium might explain the correlated functional status among segregating V segments, but an unknown experimental factor could not be ruled out. Presence/absence analyses assumed roughly uniform sequencing depth across donors, an assumption that may not hold.

The cohort consisted of 666 healthy bone marrow donors. All cohort members were sampled while nominally healthy, although unrecorded immune exposures were likely present. The donor was CMV seronegative and belonged to the group of over 300 seronegative cohort members. A peripheral blood sample was collected from each donor, and TCR beta sequencing was performed on peripheral blood mononuclear cells. The Qiagen DNeasy Blood Extraction Kit was used to extract genomic DNA from the blood cell samples. Libraries were built with the immunoSEQ multiplex PCR assay. For the multiplex PCR, a mixture combining 60 forward primers for TCR Vbeta segments and 13 reverse primers for TCR Jbeta segments was used. A multiplex PCR assay on genomic DNA amplified the CDR3 region of rearranged TCR beta genes. The Illumina HiSeq System was used to sequence the amplified TCR beta libraries as 87-base-pair reads. As for how the authors treated the data: A later analysis counted approximately 74 million unique TCR beta chains across the 550 to 800 repertoires, and about 10 million of these chains were shared by at least two donors. A nearest-neighbor algorithm error-corrected the raw reads and collapsed the reads into unique sequences, merging closely related sequences to remove PCR and sequencing errors. CDR3 sequences were aligned to IMGT reference sequences to assign V, D and J gene segments. For a sequence to be retained, at least a six-nucleotide match to both a V gene segment and a J gene segment was required. Rearrangements were called productive when the CDR3 lacked stop codons and stayed in frame with V and J; all others were non-productive. CDR3 was defined by IMGT convention, running from the second conserved V-encoded cysteine to the conserved J-encoded phenylalanine. The earlier analysis of 587 of the donors excluded any sequence lacking an unambiguous match to a single V gene segment. In an earlier analysis of about 590 of the donors, a V segment was called functional when productive rearrangements were above 56.7%, and segregating when the standard deviation between donors exceeded 5%. A statistical classification framework was developed to diagnose cytomegalovirus status using the catalog of TCR beta chain sequences. A later analysis assigned V and J genes by comparing TCR nucleotide sequences with IMGT/GENE-DB human TR gene sequences. Using the TCRdist pipeline, a later analysis assigned CDR3 sequences along with most-parsimonious VDJ recombination scenarios. In a later analysis, each TCR beta chain was defined by its CDR3 amino acid sequence together with its V-gene family, and reads without a unique V-gene family were excluded. To address suspected cross-contamination and a sequencing artifact, a later analysis removed approximately 600 highly shared, low-generation-probability nucleotide sequences. In a later analysis, a clonal expansion index for each public chain was calculated from normalized within-repertoire ranks of inferred template counts. In a later analysis, generation probabilities were computed with a VDJ recombination model fitted to out-of-frame rearrangements, and the resulting probabilities were checked against IGoR. Hypergeometric tests were used in a later analysis to score TCR-TCR, TCR-HLA and TCR-CMV co-occurrence, with a repertoire-size bias correction applied to the TCR pairs. A later analysis estimated false discovery rates by permuting HLA or CMV assignments 20 times. In a later analysis, co-occurring TCRs were grouped using DBSCAN, with TCRdist sequence similarity added in when clustering inside HLA-allele-positive subsets. Co-occurrence clustering excluded repertoires with fewer than 30,000 or more than 120,000 public chains, plus five with anomalous nucleotide sharing. TCRdb carries this immuneACCESS record with in-frame sequences only. Its versions omit some clonotypes, under half of them owing to an unresolved V gene in the studies checked, with the rest unexplained. V and J calls and clone size come straight from that table; D and trimming were deduced from the DNA. Counted in this sample were under 110,000 clones; 71% of them appeared once. The ten most abundant clones make up roughly 2.8% of the sample.

This clone was counted a few times. The antigen it recognizes is unknown. Per-base qualities were not stored, and no clone one base away is much larger. The sequence was obtained from a female donor in good health and CMV-seronegative. Sequencing was carried out using PBMCs.

The nucleotide sequence reads TGTGCCAGCAGTGGGCTAGCGGCAGATACGCAGTATTTT. This is translated as CASSGLAADTQYF. Recombination connected TRBV2 to TRBJ2-3; the junction holds 7 bases that match TRBD2. The CDR3 starts with the cysteine, ends with the phenylalanine, and has 13 residues. Just CDR3 DNA is preserved here, 39 bases in frame from base 1. V is cut back by 4 bases and J by 4 bases, with 2 bases in the junction unmatched. From a lookup of the germline V gene, CDR1 and CDR2 are SNHLY and FYNNEI.